A single sample gave rise to the 15 T cell receptor beta chains below, sequenced in a study of cytomegalovirus exposure and HLA in healthy donors. 13 Jbeta primers and 60 Vbeta primers were used for the PCR. Clones were read by immunoSEQ multiplex PCR, and TCRdb kept only the in-frame ones, dropping some. The sample contains roughly 130,000 clones, over 50% of which appear only once. Sequencing used PBMCs. These receptors all come from a woman aged 40 to 50 in good health and CMV-seropositive.

To note about this clone: Germline and junction disagree at one end, which may indicate a read error. The rearrangement joins TRBV7-7 to TRBJ2-1, with TRBD2 identical over 7 bases. The CDR3 loop spans 15 amino acids. Germline values: CDR1 SSHAT, CDR2 FNYEAQ (reference sequence). The CDR3: CASSLGLADYNEQFF. CDR3 DNA sequence: TGTGCTAGCAGCTTAGGGCTAGCGGATTACAATGAGCAGTTCTTC.

The chain combines TRBV6-5 with TRBJ2-2; 9 nucleotides match TRBD1. The V gene end was trimmed by 4 bases and the J gene end by 4 bases; junction bases not matched to a gene: 7. Germline-derived CDR1 and CDR2 are MNHEY and SVGAGI. CDR3 size: 16 residues. For the CDR3, the DNA is TGTGCCAGCAGTTTGCTACAGGGGGCGGGCACCGGGGAGCTGTTTTTT. Residues: CASSLLQGAGTGELFF.

The sample holds a few counts of this clone. The V call is TRBV19, the J call TRBJ1-1, with D possibly being TRBD1 (6 bases). The CDR3 is made up of 12 amino acids. Trimming took off 4 bases at V and 5 bases at J, with 8 bases between the two ends. CDR1 is LNHDA and CDR2 is SQIVND in the germline V gene (reference sequence). CDR3 in amino acids: CASSTGVTEAFF. DNA of the CDR3: TGTGCCAGTAGTACAGGGGTTACTGAAGCTTTCTTT.

The chain recombines TRBV5-6 with TRBJ2-1; the D is unclear. This CDR3 contains 12 residues. Trimming removed 4 bases from V and 5 bases from J, with 7 bases in between. Per the germline V gene, CDR1 is SGHDT and CDR2 is YYEEEE. The CDR3 loop is CASSGTNNEQFF. The CDR3 region has the DNA TGTGCCAGCAGCGGCACGAACAATGAGCAGTTCTTC.

V gene TRBV6-5 combines with J gene TRBJ2-5, with 10 positions matching TRBD2. The J call may be wrong; the DNA end is better matched by TRBJ2-7. Germline lookup yields CDR1 MNHEY and CDR2 SVGAGI. The CDR3 sequence is 15 residues long. CDR3 residues: CASTPLAGAIYEQYF. The CDR3 DNA reads TGTGCCAGCACTCCTCTAGCGGGAGCAATCTACGAGCAGTACTTC.

CDR3 protein: CASSPRVFTYEQYF. Here the CDR3 DNA reads TGTGCCAGCAGCCCCAGGGTGTTCACCTACGAGCAGTACTTC. The chain carries TRBV28 and TRBJ2-7; D is perhaps TRBD1 (5 bases). Germline CDR1 and CDR2: MDHEN and SYDVKM. V lost 6 bases to trimming and J lost 2 bases, with 14 bases between them. CDR3 length equals 14 residues.

This clone has more than one count but fewer than ten. This chain joins TRBV30 and TRBJ1-2; D remains ambiguous. The CDR3 is 16 amino acids. The germline gives CDR1 GTSNPN, CDR2 SVGIG (reference sequence). Between the trimmed V and J ends, which lost 0 bases and 4 bases, there was a span of 18 bases. The CDR3 DNA is TGTGCCTGGAGTGTACCCCAACCGTTTTGGGCCTATGGCTACACCTTC. This encodes CAWSVPQPFWAYGYTF. Variable domain in full (rest from reference TRBV30 and TRBJ1-2): SQTIHQWPATLVQPVGSPLSLECTVEGTSNPNLYWYRQAAGRGLQLLFYSVGIGQISSEVPQNLSASRPQDRQFILSSKKLLLSDSGFYLCAWSVPQPFWAYGYTFGSGTRLTVV.

This clone was recorded only once. The chain uses TRBV6-1 and TRBJ2-5; the D gene is possibly TRBD1 (5 bases). The J call may be incorrect, as the DNA end agrees better with TRBJ2-7. Germline CDR1 MNHNS, CDR2 SASEGT. The CDR3 has 12 residues. The CDR3 nucleotides read TGTGCCAGCACCAGGGAAGCCTACGAGCAGTACTTC. Protein: CASTREAYEQYF.

The V call is TRBV30, the J call TRBJ2-7, with 11 bases aligning to TRBD2. V shed 3 bases, J shed 3 bases, and the junction held 4 bases outside the gene matches. The germline V gene encodes CDR1 GTSNPN and CDR2 SVGIG (reference sequence). The CDR3 runs to 14 residues. In DNA form, the CDR3 reads TGTGCCTGGAGACCCACTAGCGGGGGCTACGAGCAGTACTTC. This encodes CAWRPTSGGYEQYF.

The V gene is TRBV16, the J gene TRBJ2-7; perhaps TRBD2 as D (6 bases). The V end was cut by 0 bases, the J end by 6 bases, with 15 bases between. Germline V gives CDR1 KGHSY, CDR2 FQNENV. This CDR3 region has 15 residues. The CDR3 here is CASSQSRRGGFEQYF. CDR3 sequence (DNA): TGTGCCAGCAGCCAATCAAGGCGTGGGGGGTTCGAGCAGTACTTC.

The chain links TRBV28 to TRBJ1-2, with 7 bases fitting TRBD1. This CDR3 contains 13 residues. Germline V CDR1 and CDR2: MDHEN, SYDVKM. The trim removed 6 bases at V and 4 bases at J, leaving 5 bases unmatched. Here the CDR3 reads CASRGTVTYGYTF. The DNA of the CDR3 is TGTGCCAGCAGGGGGACAGTCACCTATGGCTACACCTTC.

This clone is a singleton in its sample. The rearrangement links TRBV5-6 to TRBJ1-5; 11 nucleotides line up with TRBD1. CDR1 is SGHDT and CDR2 is YYEEEE in the germline V gene. After removal of 4 bases from V and 1 base from J, the junction contained 7 bases not matched to a gene. The length of the CDR3 is 17 residues. CDR3 DNA sequence: TGTGCCAGCAGCCGAGGACAGGGGGCGCGGAGCAATCAGCCCCAGCATTTT. Translating it yields CASSRGQGARSNQPQHF.

This chain uses TRBV18 with TRBJ1-4, with TRBD1 matching over 7 bases. This CDR3 comprises 15 residues. CDR1 and CDR2 from the germline V gene are KGHSH and LQKENI. The V gene end was trimmed by 6 bases and the J gene end by 8 bases; junction bases not matched to a gene: 12. The CDR3: CASSQRQGVIEKLFF. CDR3 in DNA: TGTGCCAGCTCGCAGAGACAGGGAGTTATAGAAAAACTGTTTTTT.

This clone was counted between two and nine times. V and J are TRBV6-6 and TRBJ1-2, with no clear D. Trimming took 6 bases from V and 4 from J, leaving 12 bases between them. The length of the CDR3 is 13 residues. Germline V gene sequence: CDR1 MNHNY, CDR2 SVGAGI (reference sequence). This CDR3 is CASRRDGGYGYTF. In nucleotides, the CDR3 is TGTGCCAGCAGGAGAGATGGAGGCTATGGCTACACCTTC.

The chain joins TRBV27 to TRBJ2-3; 8 bases line up with TRBD2. V shed 3 bases and J 1 base; nucleotides not matched to a gene: 3. The germline CDR1 and CDR2 sequences are MNHEY and SMNVEV (reference sequence). This CDR3 has 15 residues. CDR3 sequence: CASSFMTSGTDTQYF. The DNA of the CDR3 is TGTGCCAGCAGTTTTATGACTAGCGGCACAGATACGCAGTATTTT.